One and the same sample provided the 13 T cell receptor beta chains below, sequenced in a study of blood T cell repertoires in COVID-19. Here immunoSEQ multiplex PCR was the method, and the copy in TCRdb shows in-frame clones only, minus some. The sample yields roughly 330,000 clones, roughly nine tenths seen once. Sample: peripheral blood. These TCRs come from a man younger than 35 who had recovered from COVID-19.

J is TRBJ1-1 and V is TRBV11-2, with D possibly being TRBD1 (6 bases). This CDR3 region has 15 residues. Trimming shortened V by 3 bases and J by 2 bases, and 13 bases separated the two germline ends. Germline-derived CDR1 and CDR2 are SGHAT and FQNNGV. For the CDR3, the DNA is TGTGCCAGCAGCTTTTACGGGGGGCTCAACACTGAAGCTTTCTTT. As protein: CASSFYGGLNTEAFF. Full variable domain (missing parts from reference TRBV11-2 and TRBJ1-1): EAGVAQSPRYKIIEKRQSVAFWCNPISGHATLYWYQQILGQGPKLLIQFQNNGVVDDSQLPKDRFSAERLKGVDSTLKIQPAKLEDSAVYLCASSFYGGLNTEAFFGQGTRLTVV.

The chain uses TRBV4-3 and TRBJ2-1, with TRBD2 matching over 12 bases. Germline V gene lookup returns CDR1 LGHNA and CDR2 YSLEER. Trimming took 4 bases from V and 4 from J; bases not matched to a gene: 5. This CDR3 contains 16 residues. CDR3 in DNA: TGCGCCAGCAGCCGACTAGCGGGGGTTACTTACAATGAGCAGTTCTTC. It encodes CASSRLAGVTYNEQFF.

The CDR3 sequence: CASSLSPEQALHF. CDR3 DNA: TGTGCCAGCAGTTTATCCCCAGAACAGGCCCTCCACTTT. The chain joins TRBV27 to TRBJ1-6; the D gene is possibly TRBD1 (5 bases). V lost 0 bases and J lost 14, with 11 bases in between. The CDR3 length is 13 residues. Germline V gene data show CDR1 as MNHEY and CDR2 as SMNVEV (reference sequence).

The chain couples TRBV2 to TRBJ2-7; D perhaps matches TRBD2 (5 bases). Germline values: CDR1 SNHLY, CDR2 FYNNEI. This CDR3 comprises 12 residues. Between the trimmed V and J ends, which lost 6 bases and 4 bases, there was a span of 10 bases. CDR3 nucleotide sequence: TGTGCCAGCAGGGCGAGGGCGTACGAGCAGTACTTC. Amino acid sequence: CASRARAYEQYF.

This clone turned up a few times. This chain links TRBV12-2 with TRBJ1-1. TRBV12-2 is a pseudogene locus. The CDR3 has 8 amino acids. CDR3 residues: CASRPGDF. The CDR3 DNA is TGTGCAAGTCGCCCCGGGGACTTT.

This sequence joins TRBV9 and TRBJ1-3; no definite D call. The V end was cut by 0 bases, the J end by 0 bases, with 7 bases between. The CDR3 is 15 amino acids. Germline V CDR1 and CDR2: SGDLS, YYNGEE. The CDR3 reads CASSVAGLSGNTIYF. In nucleotides, the CDR3 is TGTGCCAGCAGCGTAGCAGGCCTCTCTGGAAACACCATATATTTT.

The chain uses TRBV2 and TRBJ1-1; perhaps TRBD1 as D (5 bases). The CDR3 is 12 residues long. The germline V gene has CDR1 SNHLY and CDR2 FYNNEI. V was clipped by 5 bases and J by 11 bases, with 15 bases between them. Here the CDR3 reads CASSLQARGAFF. The CDR3 nucleotides are TGTGCCAGCAGTCTACAGGCCCGGGGGGCTTTCTTT.

The chain uses TRBV4-3 and TRBJ2-7, with D unresolved. The germline CDR1 and CDR2 sequences are LGHNA and YSLEER. Trimming removed 0 bases at V and 3 bases at J, with 12 bases between. The CDR3 extends over 15 amino acids. Here the CDR3 reads CASSQDSDTYYEQYF. CDR3 DNA sequence: TGCGCCAGCAGCCAAGACTCTGACACTTACTACGAGCAGTACTTC.

The chain is built from TRBV6-2 or TRBV6-3 and TRBJ2-1; D unresolved. CDR1 is MNHEY, CDR2 SVGEGT, per germline. This CDR3 contains 15 residues. V was shortened by 2 bases and J by 3 bases, with 11 bases between the two germline ends. CDR3 region: CASSYEADYYNEQFF. In DNA form, the CDR3 reads TGTGCCAGCAGTTACGAGGCGGATTACTACAATGAGCAGTTCTTC.

This clone appeared once. The chain combines TRBV19 with TRBJ1-2; D call uncertain. The CDR3 contains 13 residues. Looked up from germline, CDR1 is LNHDA and CDR2 is SQIVND (reference sequence). V lost 6 bases, J lost 8 bases, and 16 bases lay in between. The CDR3 sequence: CASRQQMGYGYTF. The CDR3 DNA reads TGTGCCAGTAGGCAACAGATGGGCTACGGCTACACCTTC.

This clone has a handful of counts. This chain links TRBV5-6 with TRBJ1-1; D might be TRBD1 (5 bases). CDR3 length: 13 residues. Per germline, CDR1 SGHDT and CDR2 YYEEEE. Trimming pared 4 bases from V and 1 base from J, leaving 8 bases between. The CDR3 DNA is TGTGCCAGCAGCCGGCAGGGGAACACTGAAGCTTTCTTT. It yields the protein CASSRQGNTEAFF.

The rearrangement links TRBV19 to TRBJ2-7; 7 nucleotides match TRBD1. The J segment lost 0 bases and the V segment lost 1 base, leaving 6 bases of the junction unmatched. Looked up from germline, CDR1 is LNHDA and CDR2 is SQIVND (reference sequence). This CDR3 has 16 amino acids. In DNA, the CDR3 is TGTGCCAGTAGTATAGCCCGGACAGGCAACTCCTACGAGCAGTACTTC. Translation gives CASSIARTGNSYEQYF.

This chain connects TRBV7-8 to TRBJ2-7; 7 nucleotides match TRBD2. This CDR3 is 14 amino acids long. Germline V gene lookup returns CDR1 SGHVS and CDR2 FQNEAQ. Trimming removed 0 bases from V and 4 bases from J; junction bases left unmatched: 3. In DNA form, the CDR3 reads TGTGCCAGCAGCTTAGCGGCAGCGGGATACGAGCAGTACTTC. Protein product: CASSLAAAGYEQYF.